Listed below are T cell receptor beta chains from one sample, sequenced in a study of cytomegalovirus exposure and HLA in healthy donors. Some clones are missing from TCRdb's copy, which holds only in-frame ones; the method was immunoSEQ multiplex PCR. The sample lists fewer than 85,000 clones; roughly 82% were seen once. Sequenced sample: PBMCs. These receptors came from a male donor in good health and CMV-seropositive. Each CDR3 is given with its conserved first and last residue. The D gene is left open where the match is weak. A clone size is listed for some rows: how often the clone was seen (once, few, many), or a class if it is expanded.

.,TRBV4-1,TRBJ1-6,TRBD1,CASSQASSGTGVNSPLHF,TGCGCCAGCAGCCAAGCTTCGTCCGGGACAGGGGTTAATTCACCCCTCCACTTT
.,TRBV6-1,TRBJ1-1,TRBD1,CASRSGTVNTEAFF,TGTGCCAGCAGATCCGGGACAGTCAACACTGAAGCTTTCTTT
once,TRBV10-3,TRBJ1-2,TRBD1,CAISEVNRGPGGYTF,TGTGCCATCAGTGAAGTGAACAGGGGGCCGGGGGGCTACACCTTC
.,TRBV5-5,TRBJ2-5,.,CASSLRAGGETQYF,TGTGCCAGCAGCTTGAGGGCTGGAGGAGAGACCCAGTACTTC
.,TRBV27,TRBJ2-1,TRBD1,CASSFDRGPYNEQFF,TGTGCCAGCAGCTTTGACAGGGGCCCTTACAATGAGCAGTTCTTC
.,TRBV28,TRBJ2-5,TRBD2,CASSFRLAGVETQYF,TGTGCCAGCAGTTTCAGGCTAGCGGGGGTGGAGACCCAGTACTTC
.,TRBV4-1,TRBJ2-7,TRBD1,CASSFRAGTEGFYEQYF,TGCGCCAGCAGCTTCCGTGCCGGGACAGAAGGATTCTACGAGCAGTACTTC
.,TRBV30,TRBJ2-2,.,CAWPWRVYTGELFF,TGTGCCTGGCCTTGGCGGGTTTACACCGGGGAGCTGTTTTTT
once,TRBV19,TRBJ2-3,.,CASSHRGGTDTQYF,TGTGCCAGTAGTCACAGGGGAGGCACGGATACGCAGTATTTT
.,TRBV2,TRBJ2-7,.,CASTEGTIAYEQYF,TGTGCCAGCACCGAGGGGACAATAGCCTACGAGCAGTACTTC
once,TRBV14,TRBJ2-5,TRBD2,CASSQDTAGVRAQYF,TGTGCCAGCAGCCAAGACACAGCGGGGGTAAGGGCCCAGTACTTC
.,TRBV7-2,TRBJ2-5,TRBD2,CASSAGLAAYQETQYF,TGTGCCAGCAGCGCCGGACTAGCGGCGTACCAAGAGACCCAGTACTTC
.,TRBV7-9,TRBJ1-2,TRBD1,CASSLGQYYGYTF,TGTGCCAGCAGCTTGGGACAGTACTATGGCTACACCTTC
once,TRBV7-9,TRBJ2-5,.,CASSLSQALGETQYF,TGTGCCAGCAGCTTATCTCAGGCCCTTGGAGAGACCCAGTACTTC
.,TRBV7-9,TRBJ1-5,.,CASNREREPQHF,TGTGCCAGCAACCGCGAGCGAGAGCCCCAGCATTTT
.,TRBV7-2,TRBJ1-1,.,CASSLKGETEAFF,TGTGCCAGCAGCTTAAAGGGGGAAACTGAAGCTTTCTTT
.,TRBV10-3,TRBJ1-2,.,CAISEGQNPNYGYTF,TGTGCCATCAGTGAAGGACAGAATCCAAACTATGGCTACACCTTC
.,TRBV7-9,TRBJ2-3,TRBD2,CASSSSLAGSTDTQYF,TGTGCCAGCAGCTCGTCTCTAGCGGGATCCACAGATACGCAGTATTTT
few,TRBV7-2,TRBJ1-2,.,CASSQRGGEGYGYTF,TGTGCCAGCAGCCAAAGGGGGGGAGAGGGCTATGGCTACACCTTC
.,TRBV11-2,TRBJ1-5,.,CASSRQTNQPQHF,TGTGCCAGCTCGCGACAGACAAATCAGCCCCAGCATTTT
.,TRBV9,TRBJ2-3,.,CASSVALSGTDTQYF,TGTGCCAGCAGCGTAGCGCTATCGGGCACAGATACGCAGTATTTT
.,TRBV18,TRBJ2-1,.,CASSPTGGHNEQFF,TGTGCCAGCTCCCCGACCGGAGGGCACAATGAGCAGTTCTTC
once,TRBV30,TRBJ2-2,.,CAWFGQNTGELFF,TGTGCCTGGTTCGGACAGAACACCGGGGAGCTGTTTTTT
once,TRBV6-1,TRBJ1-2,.,CASSEQGKTGYTF,TGTGCCAGCAGTGAGCAGGGGAAGACGGGCTACACCTTC
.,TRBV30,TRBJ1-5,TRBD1,CAWSTGAARRPQHF,TGTGCCTGGTCAACAGGGGCCGCTCGTAGGCCCCAGCATTTT
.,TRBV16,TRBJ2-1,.,CASSQAKYNEQFF,TGTGCCAGCAGCCAAGCTAAGTACAATGAGCAGTTCTTC
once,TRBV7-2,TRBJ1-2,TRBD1,CASSPQGEGYTF,TGTGCCAGCAGCCCTCAGGGGGAAGGCTACACCTTC
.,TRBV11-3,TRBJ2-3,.,CASSLDGLDTQYF,TGTGCCAGCAGCTTAGACGGGTTAGATACGCAGTATTTT
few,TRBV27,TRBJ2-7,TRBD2,CASRDYGGLAGVSYEQYF,TGTGCCAGCAGGGACTATGGGGGACTAGCGGGAGTCTCCTACGAGCAGTACTTC
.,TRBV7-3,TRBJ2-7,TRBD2,CASSATLRAGVNNEQYF,TGTGCCAGCAGCGCAACACTCCGTGCGGGAGTTAATAACGAGCAGTACTTC
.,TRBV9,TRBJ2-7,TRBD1,CASSRDSVEQYF,TGTGCCAGCAGCCGGGACAGCGTCGAGCAGTACTTC
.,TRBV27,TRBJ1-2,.,CASSSNRNGYTF,TGTGCCAGCAGTTCAAACAGGAATGGCTACACCTTC
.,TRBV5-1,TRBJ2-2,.,CASSLARDTLTGELFF,TGCGCCAGCAGCTTGGCCAGGGACACCTTAACCGGGGAGCTGTTTTTT
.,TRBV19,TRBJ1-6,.,CASSPRTALGDNSPLHF,TGTGCCAGTAGCCCGAGGACAGCCTTAGGGGACAATTCACCCCTCCACTTT
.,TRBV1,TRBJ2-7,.,CTSSQDCGSPSKTYEQYF,TGCACCAGCAGCCAAGACTGCGGGAGCCCGAGTAAAACCTACGAGCAGTACTTC
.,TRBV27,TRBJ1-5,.,CASSLTGQPQHF,TGTGCCAGCAGTTTAACGGGTCAGCCCCAGCATTTT
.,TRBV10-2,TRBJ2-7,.,CASSRFDSLTSYEQYF,TGCGCCAGCAGCCGATTTGACTCATTGACGTCCTACGAGCAGTACTTC
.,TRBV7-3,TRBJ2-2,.,CASSHGLTGELFF,TGTGCCAGCAGCCACGGACTGACGGGGGAGCTGTTTTTT
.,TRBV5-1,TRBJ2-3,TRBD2,CASSLADAGGPADTQYF,TGCGCCAGCAGCTTGGCCGACGCGGGGGGGCCCGCAGATACGCAGTATTTT
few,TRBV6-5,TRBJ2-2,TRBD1,CASSYDRTGTGELFF,TGTGCCAGCAGTTACGACAGGACAGGGACCGGGGAGCTGTTTTTT
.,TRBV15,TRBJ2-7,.,CATSLIGAGRTYEQYF,TGTGCCACCAGCCTCATAGGGGCAGGACGTACCTACGAGCAGTACTTC
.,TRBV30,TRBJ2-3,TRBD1,CAWAGQGGIDTQYF,TGTGCCTGGGCGGGACAGGGTGGTATCGATACGCAGTATTTT
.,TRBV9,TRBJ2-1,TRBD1,CASSTRGQAYNEQFF,TGTGCCAGCAGCACCCGGGGACAGGCCTACAATGAGCAGTTCTTC